The rows below give T cell receptor beta chains drawn from one sample of a study of T-cell memory formation after mild COVID-19. TCRdb reprocessed the 5' RACE reads via MiXCR and lists one record per CDR3 protein. The sample includes over 50,000 distinct CDR3 sequences, roughly a tenth of them seen just once. Input material: PBMCs or a T cell subset sorted from them (not recorded which). These receptors were obtained from an adult woman who had mild COVID-19 (a few samples of this study predate the infection). Cell type and time point are not known. Each CDR3 is given with its conserved first and last residue. D genes are given only for firm matches. Size tells how often a clone was seen (once, few, many) or the class of an expanded clone, and some rows leave it out.

J gene: TRBJ1-1; D gene: -; CDR3 length: 15; clone size: many; V gene: TRBV12-3/TRBV12-4; CDR3 protein: CASSSKQGGLDEAFF; CDR3 DNA: TGTGCCAGCAGTTCCAAACAGGGTGGGTTGGATGAAGCTTTCTTT
J gene: TRBJ2-5; D gene: TRBD1; CDR3 length: 15; clone size: many; V gene: TRBV30; CDR3 protein: CAWSVGQLDQETQYF; CDR3 DNA: TGTGCCTGGAGCGTGGGACAGCTCGACCAAGAGACCCAGTACTTC
J gene: TRBJ1-2; D gene: -; CDR3 length: 13; clone size: few; V gene: TRBV28; CDR3 protein: CASSLEEDYGYTF; CDR3 DNA: TGTGCCAGCAGTTTAGAGGAGGACTATGGCTACACCTTC
J gene: TRBJ2-7; D gene: -; CDR3 length: 14; clone size: many; V gene: TRBV2; CDR3 protein: CASSGGKSGYEQYF; CDR3 DNA: TGTGCCAGCAGTGGGGGGAAAAGTGGGTACGAGCAGTACTTC
J gene: TRBJ2-2; D gene: TRBD2; CDR3 length: 14; clone size: -; V gene: TRBV7-3; CDR3 protein: CASSLLAATGELIF; CDR3 DNA: TGTGCCAGCAGCCTCCTAGCGGCAACCGGGGAGCTGATTTTT
J gene: TRBJ1-2; D gene: TRBD1; CDR3 length: 15; clone size: few; V gene: TRBV6-6; CDR3 protein: CASTGTGGFLYGYTF; CDR3 DNA: TGTGCCAGCACCGGGACAGGGGGTTTCCTCTATGGCTACACCTTC
J gene: TRBJ2-7; D gene: TRBD2; CDR3 length: 17; clone size: few; V gene: TRBV7-2; CDR3 protein: CASSLLLAGGRPYEQYF; CDR3 DNA: TGTGCCAGCAGCCTCCTACTAGCGGGGGGGCGGCCCTACGAGCAGTACTTC
J gene: TRBJ2-2; D gene: -; CDR3 length: 15; clone size: many; V gene: TRBV24-1; CDR3 protein: CATSERAGQYSELFF; CDR3 DNA: TGTGCCACCAGTGAACGGGCGGGACAGTACTCCGAGCTGTTTTTT
J gene: TRBJ1-4; D gene: TRBD1; CDR3 length: 13; clone size: -; V gene: TRBV20-1; CDR3 protein: CSAPWLGQGKLFF; CDR3 DNA: TGCAGTGCTCCTTGGCTGGGACAGGGAAAACTGTTTTTT
J gene: TRBJ2-5; D gene: -; CDR3 length: 17; clone size: -; V gene: TRBV12-3/TRBV12-4; CDR3 protein: CASSLGILGPQQETQYF; CDR3 DNA: TGTGCCAGCAGTTTAGGTATTTTGGGACCGCAACAAGAGACCCAGTACTTC
J gene: TRBJ2-3; D gene: TRBD2; CDR3 length: 16; clone size: few; V gene: TRBV30; CDR3 protein: CAWSALAGGRTDTQYF; CDR3 DNA: TGTGCCTGGAGTGCCCTAGCGGGAGGAAGGACAGATACGCAGTATTTT
J gene: TRBJ2-7; D gene: -; CDR3 length: 12; clone size: many; V gene: TRBV12-3/TRBV12-4; CDR3 protein: CASRFPTYEQYF; CDR3 DNA: TGTGCCAGCCGGTTCCCAACCTACGAGCAGTACTTC
J gene: TRBJ2-3; D gene: -; CDR3 length: 16; clone size: many; V gene: TRBV4-2; CDR3 protein: CASSHAIGGSTDTQYF; CDR3 DNA: TGTGCCAGCAGCCATGCCATAGGAGGGAGCACAGATACGCAGTATTTT
J gene: TRBJ1-2; D gene: TRBD1; CDR3 length: 14; clone size: -; V gene: TRBV6-1; CDR3 protein: CASRGTGGPYGYTF; CDR3 DNA: TGTGCCAGCAGAGGGACAGGGGGCCCCTATGGCTACACCTTC
J gene: TRBJ2-1; D gene: -; CDR3 length: 13; clone size: -; V gene: TRBV6-5; CDR3 protein: CASTLRTYNEQFF; CDR3 DNA: TGTGCCAGCACCCTCCGTACCTACAATGAGCAGTTCTTC
J gene: TRBJ2-3; D gene: -; CDR3 length: 14; clone size: many; V gene: TRBV11-2; CDR3 protein: CASSLGISTDTQYF; CDR3 DNA: TGTGCCAGCAGCCTAGGGATATCCACAGATACGCAGTATTTT
J gene: TRBJ2-2; D gene: TRBD2; CDR3 length: 16; clone size: many; V gene: TRBV5-1; CDR3 protein: CASSLVPSGNTGELFF; CDR3 DNA: TGCGCCAGCAGCTTGGTCCCTAGCGGAAACACCGGGGAGCTGTTTTTT
J gene: TRBJ1-2; D gene: -; CDR3 length: 15; clone size: few; V gene: TRBV2; CDR3 protein: CASSGETAFYYGYTF; CDR3 DNA: TGTGCCAGCAGTGGTGAGACAGCATTCTACTATGGCTACACCTTC
J gene: TRBJ2-5; D gene: -; CDR3 length: 15; clone size: medium-sized; V gene: TRBV9; CDR3 protein: CASSAFFGVLETQYF; CDR3 DNA: TGTGCCAGCAGCGCCTTTTTCGGCGTCCTAGAGACCCAGTACTTC
J gene: TRBJ1-2; D gene: TRBD1; CDR3 length: 14; clone size: few; V gene: TRBV27; CDR3 protein: CASSFGTGGRGYTF; CDR3 DNA: TGTGCCAGCAGTTTCGGGACAGGGGGCCGTGGCTACACCTTC